These 27 T cell receptor beta chains originate from one sample sequenced in a study of T cell changes during pregnancy in multiple sclerosis. Only in-frame clones appear in the TCRdb table, and some are missing; sequencing was by immunoSEQ multiplex PCR. The data show 45,000 to 60,000 clones, around nine tenths seen once. This material consisted of peripheral blood, taken in the first trimester of pregnancy. The receptors originated from a female donor with multiple sclerosis, enrolled in a pregnancy study.

The rearrangement joins TRBV7-6 to TRBJ1-3; D unresolved. From germline, CDR1 is SGHVS and CDR2 FNYEAQ. V gave up 5 bases and J gave up 3 bases, with 14 bases separating them. The CDR3 has 15 amino acids. CDR3 amino acids: CASSLTGVGGNTIYF. CDR3 in DNA: TGTGCCAGCAGCCTCACCGGGGTCGGTGGAAACACCATATATTTT.

The chain couples TRBV25-1 to TRBJ1-4, with TRBD1 as a possible D gene (6 bases). V lost 8 bases and J 8 bases, leaving 15 bases between the germline ends. Germline CDR1 MGHDK, CDR2 SYGVNS. This CDR3 region has 13 residues. The CDR3 sequence: CASVPGASEKLFF. The CDR3 bases are TGTGCCAGCGTACCAGGGGCCAGCGAAAAACTGTTTTTT.

The CDR3 is CASRTGGNYGYTF. The CDR3 DNA is TGTGCCAGCAGGACAGGGGGCAACTATGGCTACACCTTC. The chain has TRBV28 and TRBJ1-2; 10 positions match TRBD1. The CDR3 runs to 13 residues. V shed 6 bases, J shed 2 bases, and the junction held 0 bases outside the gene matches. The germline CDR1 and CDR2 sequences are MDHEN and SYDVKM.

The chain is built from TRBV5-8 and TRBJ1-1; D is unclear. V was shortened by 4 bases and J by 0 bases, with 13 bases between the two germline ends. The CDR3 runs 15 residues. CDR1 is SGHTS, CDR2 YDEGEE, per germline. This CDR3 reads CASSPGLFVNTEAFF. The CDR3 DNA reads TGTGCCAGCAGCCCAGGACTGTTCGTGAACACTGAAGCTTTCTTT.

The V and J genes are TRBV6-1 and TRBJ1-6; TRBD1 matches at 8 bases. Per germline, CDR1 MNHNS and CDR2 SASEGT. V dropped 8 bases and J dropped 5; count of bases not matched to a gene: 8. This CDR3 comprises 15 residues. The CDR3 sequence is CASGTNRGDNSPLHF. DNA of the CDR3: TGTGCCAGCGGAACCAACAGGGGGGATAATTCACCCCTCCACTTT.

The chain links TRBV5-4 to TRBJ2-1, with D possibly TRBD2 on 7 matching bases. Trimming stripped 4 bases from V and 8 bases from J, with 16 bases between. Per the germline V gene, CDR1 is SGHNT and CDR2 is YYREEE (reference sequence). The CDR3 length is 14 residues. The CDR3 reads CASSPRGAVDEQFF. Here the CDR3 DNA reads TGTGCCAGCAGCCCCCGGGGGGCCGTCGATGAGCAGTTCTTC.

The rearrangement uses TRBV15 and TRBJ1-1; D might be TRBD1 (5 bases). The V gene lost 5 bases and the J gene lost 3 bases, with 13 bases spanning the gap. The germline CDR1 and CDR2 sequences are LNHNV and YYDKDF (reference sequence). The CDR3 has 14 amino acids. The CDR3 sequence: CATSLTRGDTEAFF. CDR3 in DNA: TGTGCCACCAGCCTCACCCGGGGGGACACTGAAGCTTTCTTT. Based on the CDR3 plus reference TRBV15 and TRBJ1-1, the full variable domain is DAMVIQNPRYQVTQFGKPVTLSCSQTLNHNVMYWYQQKSSQAPKLLFHYYDKDFNNEADTPDNFQSRRPNTSFCFLDIRSPGLGDTAMYLCATSLTRGDTEAFFGQGTRLTVV.

The table lists this clone with a count of one. The gene calls are TRBV18 and TRBJ1-1; tentative D call: TRBD1 (5 bases). Germline V gene sequence: CDR1 KGHSH, CDR2 LQKENI. This CDR3 has 15 amino acids. V lost 1 base and J 5 bases, leaving 14 bases between the germline ends. The chain's CDR3 is CASSPLRRGWTEAFF. CDR3 coding DNA: TGTGCCAGCTCACCACTCAGGAGGGGTTGGACTGAAGCTTTCTTT.

V usage is TRBV7-8 and J usage is TRBJ2-7, with TRBD1 identical over 7 bases. V was clipped by 5 bases and J by 2 bases; unmatched bases: 6. CDR3 length: 14 amino acids. CDR1 SGHVS and CDR2 FQNEAQ come from the germline V gene. The CDR3 nucleotides read TGTGCCAGCAGCCCCGGACAGGACCCCTACGAGCAGTACTTC. This encodes CASSPGQDPYEQYF. Full variable domain (missing parts from reference TRBV7-8 and TRBJ2-7): GAGVSQSPRYKVAKRGQDVALRCDPISGHVSLFWYQQALGQGPEFLTYFQNEAQLDKSGLPSDRFFAERPEGSVSTLKIQRTQQEDSAVYLCASSPGQDPYEQYFGPGTRLTVT.

This clone was seen once. The chain combines TRBV6-1 with TRBJ1-4; a weak D match, TRBD1 (5 bases). V was trimmed by 6 bases and J by 6 bases, leaving 14 bases between them. In germline, CDR1 is MNHNS, CDR2 SASEGT. This CDR3 contains 14 residues. As DNA, the CDR3 is TGTGCCAGCAGCTCGGGACTAGGCCATGAAAAACTGTTTTTT. Its translation: CASSSGLGHEKLFF.

The CDR3 reads CASSQALLVSQETQYF. The CDR3 coding sequence is TGTGCCAGCAGCCAAGCATTACTAGTTAGCCAAGAGACCCAGTACTTC. The chain carries TRBV4-2 and TRBJ2-5, with D possibly matching TRBD2 (5 bases). Per the germline V gene, CDR1 is LGHNA and CDR2 is YNFKEQ. Trimming removed 1 base at V and 1 base at J, with 13 bases between. The CDR3 has 16 amino acids.

The chain has TRBV28 and TRBJ1-1; D may be TRBD1 (5 bases). The CDR3 spans 15 residues. CDR1 MDHEN and CDR2 SYDVKM come from the germline V gene. V gave up 8 bases and J gave up 4 bases, with 20 bases separating them. The CDR3 coding sequence is TGTGCCAGCGGCCAGGCAGGGCGCTATGGCACTGAAGCTTTCTTT. Encoded protein: CASGQAGRYGTEAFF.

This clone was observed a handful of times. The rearrangement joins TRBV7-8 to TRBJ1-1; no firm D call. The germline V and J ends were trimmed by 5 bases and 10 bases, with 20 bases remaining between them. This CDR3 is 14 amino acids long. Germline CDR1 and CDR2: SGHVS and FQNEAQ. CDR3 in DNA: TGTGCCAGCAGCCTCGAGGACTGGGCGTATGTAGCTTTCTTT. It is translated as CASSLEDWAYVAFF.

This clone was seen only once. The chain combines TRBV7-9 with TRBJ1-2; D is perhaps TRBD1 (5 bases). V lost 5 bases to trimming and J lost 10 bases, with 14 bases between them. Per germline, CDR1 SEHNR and CDR2 FQNEAQ (reference sequence). This CDR3 comprises 12 residues. The chain's CDR3 is CASSGPGVVYTF. In DNA, the CDR3 is TGTGCCAGCAGCGGTCCGGGGGTAGTCTACACCTTC.

Concerning this clone itself: Other DNA sequences in this specimen translate into the identical CDR3. The chain couples TRBV9 to TRBJ1-2; the D is unclear. The germline V and J ends were trimmed by 2 bases and 0 bases, with 8 bases remaining between them. The germline CDR1 and CDR2 sequences are SGDLS and YYNGEE. The CDR3 totals 14 residues. This chain's CDR3 is CASSVTGANYGYTF. CDR3 coding DNA: TGTGCCAGCAGCGTGACGGGAGCTAACTATGGCTACACCTTC.

V usage is TRBV5-1 and J usage is TRBJ1-2, with 8 bases identical to TRBD1. The germline CDR1 and CDR2 sequences are SGHRS and YFSETQ. CDR3 size: 15 residues. J lost 4 bases, V lost 4 bases, and 9 bases had no gene match. As DNA, the CDR3 is TGCGCCAGCAGCCTCGGATCAGGGGGCCCCTATGGCTACACCTTC. Amino acid sequence: CASSLGSGGPYGYTF.

The chain joins TRBV7-6 to TRBJ1-3; a possible D gene is TRBD1 (6 bases). V lost 5 bases, J lost 3 bases, and 20 bases lay in between. The germline gives CDR1 SGHVS, CDR2 FNYEAQ. The CDR3 is 17 amino acids. The CDR3 spells CASSPGRGGVVGNTIYF. CDR3 coding DNA: TGTGCCAGCAGCCCAGGCAGGGGAGGGGTAGTTGGAAACACCATATATTTT. The whole variable domain, remainder taken from reference TRBV7-6 and TRBJ1-3, is GAGVSQSPRYKVTKRGQDVALRCDPISGHVSLYWYRQALGQGPEFLTYFNYEAQQDKSGLPNDRFSAERPEGSISTLTIQRTEQRDSAMYRCASSPGRGGVVGNTIYFGEGSWLTVV.

The sample holds one count of this clone. The chain uses TRBV9 and TRBJ1-4; D gene unclear. This CDR3 contains 14 residues. Trimming took off 3 bases at V and 5 bases at J, with 11 bases between the two ends. CDR1 and CDR2 from the germline V gene are SGDLS and YYNGEE. As DNA, the CDR3 is TGTGCCAGCAGCGCGGGATACGGAAATGAAAAACTGTTTTTT. Translated: CASSAGYGNEKLFF.

V usage is TRBV11-2 and J usage is TRBJ2-1, with 14 bases aligning to TRBD2. The CDR3 contains 18 residues. J gave up 2 bases and V 4 bases, and 7 bases lay outside the gene matches. The germline CDR1 and CDR2 sequences are SGHAT and FQNNGV. The CDR3 loop is CASSSIRTSGGPYNEQFF. In DNA, the CDR3 is TGTGCCAGCAGCTCAATTCGGACTAGCGGGGGGCCCTACAATGAGCAGTTCTTC.

The CDR3 DNA reads as TGCGCCAGCAGCACAGGGGGACAGGGTTTAAACACCATATATTTT. Its translation is CASSTGGQGLNTIYF. This chain joins TRBV5-1 and TRBJ1-3, with 9 nucleotides matching TRBD1. V shed 4 bases, J shed 6 bases, and the junction held 8 bases outside the gene matches. Germline lookup yields CDR1 SGHRS and CDR2 YFSETQ. This CDR3 has 15 residues.

The CDR3 here is CASSFGDRGIYGYTF. CDR3 DNA: TGTGCCAGCAGCTTCGGAGACAGGGGGATCTATGGCTACACCTTC. This chain uses TRBV7-2 with TRBJ1-2; 9 bases line up with TRBD1. The germline CDR1 and CDR2 sequences are SGHTA and FQGNSA. J was trimmed by 4 bases and V by 3 bases; bases with no gene match: 6. The CDR3 is made up of 15 amino acids.

This chain uses TRBV27 with TRBJ1-2, with D possibly matching TRBD1 (6 bases). Germline CDR1 and CDR2: MNHEY and SMNVEV (reference sequence). The CDR3 length is 13 residues. Trimming shortened V by 3 bases and J by 2 bases, and 7 bases separated the two germline ends. The CDR3 loop reads CASSFQGNYGYTF. The CDR3 coding sequence is TGTGCCAGCAGTTTTCAGGGGAACTATGGCTACACCTTC.

V and J are TRBV15 and TRBJ1-6; no reliable D call. CDR1 and CDR2 (germline): LNHNV, YYDKDF (reference sequence). The V and J ends lost 3 bases and 0 bases respectively, with 6 bases between them. The CDR3 extends over 15 amino acids. CDR3 sequence: CATSRASSYNSPLHF. CDR3 DNA sequence: TGTGCCACCAGCAGGGCCAGCTCCTATAATTCACCCCTCCACTTT.

Only a few counts were recorded for this clone. The chain couples TRBV9 to TRBJ1-4; D not certain. This CDR3 comprises 16 residues. Germline loops: CDR1 SGDLS, CDR2 YYNGEE. Trimming took off 5 bases at V and 4 bases at J, with 18 bases between the two ends. The CDR3 here is CASSPSLSVSNEKLFF. The CDR3 coding sequence is TGTGCCAGCAGTCCATCTTTGAGCGTCAGTAATGAAAAACTGTTTTTT.

V and J are TRBV9 and TRBJ1-2, with TRBD1 matching over 12 bases. This CDR3 is built from 16 residues. With V trimmed by 1 base and J by 3 bases, 4 bases remained unmatched. The germline gives CDR1 SGDLS, CDR2 YYNGEE. CDR3 amino acids: CASSVRDRGLYYGYTF. CDR3 nucleotide sequence: TGTGCCAGCAGCGTAAGGGACAGGGGGCTATACTATGGCTACACCTTC. The variable domain in full, completed from reference TRBV9 and TRBJ1-2, reads DSGVTQTPKHLITATGQRVTLRCSPRSGDLSVYWYQQSLDQGLQFLIQYYNGEERAKGNILERFSAQQFPDLHSELNLSSLELGDSALYFCASSVRDRGLYYGYTFGSGTRLTVV.

V usage is TRBV9 and J usage is TRBJ1-4, with D tentatively TRBD1 (5 bases). V was cut by 2 bases and J by 5 bases, with 10 bases left in between. This CDR3 comprises 14 residues. The germline V gene has CDR1 SGDLS and CDR2 YYNGEE. The CDR3 loop reads CASSVTARNEKLFF. Here the CDR3 DNA reads TGTGCCAGCAGCGTGACAGCCCGAAATGAAAAACTGTTTTTT.

The genes are TRBV5-4 and TRBJ2-1; D gene uncertain. CDR3 length: 12 residues. Trimming took off 1 base at V and 8 bases at J, with 7 bases between the two ends. The germline V gene has CDR1 SGHNT and CDR2 YYREEE (reference sequence). CDR3 in amino acids: CASSLIGYEQFF. Written as DNA, the CDR3 is TGTGCCAGCAGCTTGATCGGTTATGAGCAGTTCTTC.